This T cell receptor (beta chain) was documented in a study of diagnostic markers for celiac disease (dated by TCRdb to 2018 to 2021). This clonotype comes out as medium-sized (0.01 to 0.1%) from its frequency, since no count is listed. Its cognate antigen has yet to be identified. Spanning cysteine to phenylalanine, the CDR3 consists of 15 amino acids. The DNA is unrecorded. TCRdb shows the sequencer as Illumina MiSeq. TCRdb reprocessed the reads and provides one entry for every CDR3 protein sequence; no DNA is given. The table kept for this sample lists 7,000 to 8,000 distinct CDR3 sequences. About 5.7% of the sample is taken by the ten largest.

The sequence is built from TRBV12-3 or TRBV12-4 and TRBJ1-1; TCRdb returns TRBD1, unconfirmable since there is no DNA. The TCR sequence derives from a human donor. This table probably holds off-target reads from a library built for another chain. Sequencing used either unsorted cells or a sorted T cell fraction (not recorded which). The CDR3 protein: CASSYWGGMNTEAFF.